This entry concerns a single T cell receptor beta chain. V shed 3 bases and J 6 bases; nucleotides not matched to a gene: 6. The germline CDR1 and CDR2 sequences are SQVTM and ANQGSEA. This CDR3 spans 14 amino acids. These data originate in a study of control samples from healthy donors and cancer patients. Using immunoSEQ multiplex PCR, the repertoire was profiled, and TCRdb retains in-frame clones only, with some absent. The sample yields some 150,000 clones, 93% seen once. The V call is TRBV29-1, the J call TRBJ2-1, with TRBD2 matching 9 bases. The TCR sequence derives from a man between 50 and 59 years old in good health. Sequenced: blood. The CDR3 bases are TGCAGCGTTGATGGTCTTAGCGGGAGCAATGAGCAGTTCTTC. As protein: CSVDGLSGSNEQFF.